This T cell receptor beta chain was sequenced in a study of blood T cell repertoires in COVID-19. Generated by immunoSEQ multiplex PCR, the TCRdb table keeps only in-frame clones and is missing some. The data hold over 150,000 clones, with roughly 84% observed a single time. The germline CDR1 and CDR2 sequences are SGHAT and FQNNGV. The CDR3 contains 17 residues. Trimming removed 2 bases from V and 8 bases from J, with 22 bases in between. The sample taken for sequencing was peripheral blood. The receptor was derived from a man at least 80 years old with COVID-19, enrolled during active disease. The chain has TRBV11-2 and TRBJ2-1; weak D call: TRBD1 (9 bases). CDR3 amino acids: CASSLRGGQGGLDEQFF. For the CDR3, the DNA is TGTGCCAGCAGCTTACGGGGGGGACAGGGAGGGCTGGATGAGCAGTTCTTC. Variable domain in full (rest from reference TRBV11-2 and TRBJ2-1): EAGVAQSPRYKIIEKRQSVAFWCNPISGHATLYWYQQILGQGPKLLIQFQNNGVVDDSQLPKDRFSAERLKGVDSTLKIQPAKLEDSAVYLCASSLRGGQGGLDEQFFGPGTRLTVL.